This entry lists 8 T cell receptor beta chains sequenced from one sample in a study of T-cell memory formation after mild COVID-19 (dated by TCRdb to about 2021). To prepare the library, 5' RACE was applied. These reads were obtained on an Illumina NovaSeq 6000. TCRdb itself trimmed the public reads at Q25 with fastp, ran MiXCR and retained productive beta chains. Rows with one shared CDR3 protein collapse into an entry with the most common genes and DNA. Here the sample has 250,000 to 400,000 distinct CDR3 sequences; 13% to 15% occur a single time. The top ten clones comprise under 25% of the sample. Sequencing input: PBMCs or a T cell subset sorted from them (not recorded which). The receptors stem from a man between 18 and 35 years old who had mild COVID-19 (a few samples of this study predate the infection). The sample titles of this study are shuffled in the database, so cell type and time point are left out; the donor was told from shared clones.

V usage is TRBV9 and J usage is TRBJ2-3, with 8 nucleotides matching TRBD2. This CDR3 spans 15 amino acids. In germline, CDR1 is SGDLS, CDR2 YYNGEE. J lost 2 bases, V lost 0 bases, and 2 bases had no gene match. CDR3 nucleotides: TGTGCCAGCAGCGTAGCGGGGGGGTACACAGATACGCAGTATTTT. This encodes CASSVAGGYTDTQYF.

The rearrangement links TRBV7-2 to TRBJ1-1; no definite D call. The CDR3 length is 14 residues. Trimming took off 2 bases at V and 0 bases at J, with 7 bases between the two ends. Looked up from germline, CDR1 is SGHTA and CDR2 is FQGNSA. The CDR3 DNA reads TGTGCCAGCAGCTTAACAGCCTTGAACACTGAAGCTTTCTTT. Translated, it gives CASSLTALNTEAFF. Drawing the rest from reference TRBV7-2 and TRBJ1-1, the complete variable domain is GAGVSQSPSNKVTEKGKDVELRCDPISGHTALYWYRQSLGQGLEFLIYFQGNSAPDKSGLPSDRFSAERTGGSVSTLTIQRTQQEDSAVYLCASSLTALNTEAFFGQGTRLTVV.

This sequence joins TRBV28 and TRBJ2-7; 8 bases agree with TRBD1. Germline CDR1 and CDR2: MDHEN and SYDVKM. Trimming removed 5 bases from V and 3 bases from J; junction bases left unmatched: 9. This CDR3 is 15 amino acids long. Here the CDR3 reads CASSPRTGKSYEQYV. The CDR3 DNA is TGTGCCAGCAGTCCTAGGACAGGGAAGAGCTACGAGCAGTACGTC.

In this sample, this clonotype turned up a few times. This chain uses TRBV9 with TRBJ2-3; D gene unclear. The CDR3 is 15 amino acids. Germline loops: CDR1 SGDLS, CDR2 YYNGEE. V shed 1 base and J shed 0 bases, with 9 bases lying between them. The CDR3 here is CASSVTPVSTDTQYF. DNA of the CDR3: TGTGCCAGCAGCGTAACCCCGGTGAGCACAGATACGCAGTATTTT.

The chain employs TRBV7-2 and TRBJ1-1; D is unclear. CDR3 length equals 14 residues. Trimming removed 1 base at V and 3 bases at J, with 9 bases between. Germline assignment: CDR1 SGHTA and CDR2 FQGNSA. CDR3 nucleotides: TGTGCCAGCAGCTTAGTAGGGAGGGACACTGAAGCTTTCTTT. Residues: CASSLVGRDTEAFF. Full variable domain (remainder filled in from reference TRBV7-2 and TRBJ1-1): GAGVSQSPSNKVTEKGKDVELRCDPISGHTALYWYRQSLGQGLEFLIYFQGNSAPDKSGLPSDRFSAERTGGSVSTLTIQRTQQEDSAVYLCASSLVGRDTEAFFGQGTRLTVV.

In this sample, this clonotype turned up many times. The chain has TRBV24-1 and TRBJ2-3, with D possibly being TRBD2 (5 bases). Germline V gene sequence: CDR1 KGHDR, CDR2 SFDVKD. Trimming took 3 bases from V and 4 from J, leaving 13 bases between them. The CDR3 runs to 15 residues. The CDR3 spells CATSDPGKGSDTQYF. For the CDR3, the DNA is TGTGCCACCAGTGATCCCGGGAAGGGTTCAGATACGCAGTATTTT.

This chain joins TRBV7-2 and TRBJ2-3; 7 nucleotides align to TRBD2. CDR1 is SGHTA, CDR2 FQGNSA, per germline. The CDR3 is 15 residues long. Losses at the gene ends were 5 bases for V and 2 bases for J; bases not matched to a gene: 7. The CDR3 bases are TGTGCCAGCAGCCGGACTAGTCCCTACACAGATACGCAGTATTTT. It is translated as CASSRTSPYTDTQYF.

In this sample, this clonotype turned up a few times. The chain has TRBV4-1 and TRBJ2-2; no firm D call. Trimming took 6 bases from V and 6 from J, leaving 8 bases between them. The CDR3 consists of 12 residues. Germline CDR1 MGHRA, CDR2 YSYEKL. DNA for the CDR3: TGCGCCAGCAGTCGGGTCTCCGGGGAGCTGTTTTTT. It specifies CASSRVSGELFF.